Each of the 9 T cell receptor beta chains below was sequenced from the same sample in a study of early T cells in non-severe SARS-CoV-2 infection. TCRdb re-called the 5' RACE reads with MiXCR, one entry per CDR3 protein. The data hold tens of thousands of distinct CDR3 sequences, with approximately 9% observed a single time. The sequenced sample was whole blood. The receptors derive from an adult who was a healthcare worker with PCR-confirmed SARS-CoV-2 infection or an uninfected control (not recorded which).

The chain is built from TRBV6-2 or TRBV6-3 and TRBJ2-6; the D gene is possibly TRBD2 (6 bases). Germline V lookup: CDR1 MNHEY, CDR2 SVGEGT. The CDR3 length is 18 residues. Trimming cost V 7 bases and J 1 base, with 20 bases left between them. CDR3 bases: TGTGCCAGCACCAAGGGGAGGTCGACTCGTTCTGGGGCCAACGTCCTGACTTTC. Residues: CASTKGRSTRSGANVLTF.

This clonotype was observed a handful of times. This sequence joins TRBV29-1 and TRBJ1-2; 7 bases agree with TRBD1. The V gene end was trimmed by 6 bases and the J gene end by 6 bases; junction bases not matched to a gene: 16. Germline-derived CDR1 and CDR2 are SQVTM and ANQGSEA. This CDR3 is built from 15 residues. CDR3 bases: TGCAGCGTCGACCCTAAAATACAGGGGAAGGATGGCTACACCTTC. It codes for CSVDPKIQGKDGYTF.

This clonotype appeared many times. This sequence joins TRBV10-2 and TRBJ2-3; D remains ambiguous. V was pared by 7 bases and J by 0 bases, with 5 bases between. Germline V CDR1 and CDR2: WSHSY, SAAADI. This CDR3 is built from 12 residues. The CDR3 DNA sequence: TGCGCCAGCATCGCTAGCACAGATACGCAGTATTTT. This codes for CASIASTDTQYF.

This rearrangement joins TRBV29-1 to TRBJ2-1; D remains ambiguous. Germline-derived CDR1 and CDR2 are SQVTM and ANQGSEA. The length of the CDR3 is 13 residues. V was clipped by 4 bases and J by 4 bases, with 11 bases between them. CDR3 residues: CSVGELKYNEQFF. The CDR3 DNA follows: TGCAGCGTTGGCGAATTAAAGTACAATGAGCAGTTCTTC.

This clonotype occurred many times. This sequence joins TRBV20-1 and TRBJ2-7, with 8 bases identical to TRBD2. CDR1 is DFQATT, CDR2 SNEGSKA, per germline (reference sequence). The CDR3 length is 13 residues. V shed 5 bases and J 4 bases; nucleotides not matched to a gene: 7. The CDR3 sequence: CSAPPRGGYEQYF. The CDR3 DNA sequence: TGCAGTGCTCCCCCCCGGGGGGGTTACGAGCAGTACTTC.

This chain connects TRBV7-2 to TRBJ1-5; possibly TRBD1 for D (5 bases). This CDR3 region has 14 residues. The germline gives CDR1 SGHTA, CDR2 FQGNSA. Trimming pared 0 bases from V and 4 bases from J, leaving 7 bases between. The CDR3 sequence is CASSLAGGNQPQHF. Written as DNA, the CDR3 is TGTGCCAGCAGCTTAGCGGGGGGGAATCAGCCCCAGCATTTT.

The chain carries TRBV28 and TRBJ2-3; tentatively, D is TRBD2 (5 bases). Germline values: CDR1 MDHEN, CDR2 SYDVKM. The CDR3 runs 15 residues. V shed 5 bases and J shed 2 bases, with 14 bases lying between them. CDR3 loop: CASSPDGVFTDTQYF. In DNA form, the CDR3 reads TGTGCCAGCAGTCCGGACGGGGTTTTCACAGATACGCAGTATTTT. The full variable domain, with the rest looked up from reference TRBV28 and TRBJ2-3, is DVKVTQSSRYLVKRTGEKVFLECVQDMDHENMFWYRQDPGLGLRLIYFSYDVKMKEKGDIPEGYSVSREKKERFSLILESASTNQTSMYLCASSPDGVFTDTQYFGPGTRLTVL.

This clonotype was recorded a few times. CDR3 amino acids: CASSQAGQNADTQYF. For the CDR3, the DNA is TGCGCCAGCAGCCAGGCCGGACAAAACGCGGATACGCAGTATTTT. The chain employs TRBV5-1 and TRBJ2-3, with D perhaps TRBD1 (5 bases). Deletions cut 4 bases from V and 6 bases from J, with 18 bases between. The CDR3 length is 15 residues. The germline V gene has CDR1 SGHRS and CDR2 YFSETQ.

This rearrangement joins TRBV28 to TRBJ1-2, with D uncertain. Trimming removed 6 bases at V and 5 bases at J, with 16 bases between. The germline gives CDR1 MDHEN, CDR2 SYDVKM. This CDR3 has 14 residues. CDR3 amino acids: CASRGREGVYGYTF. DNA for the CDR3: TGTGCCAGCAGAGGACGCGAAGGCGTATATGGCTACACCTTC.